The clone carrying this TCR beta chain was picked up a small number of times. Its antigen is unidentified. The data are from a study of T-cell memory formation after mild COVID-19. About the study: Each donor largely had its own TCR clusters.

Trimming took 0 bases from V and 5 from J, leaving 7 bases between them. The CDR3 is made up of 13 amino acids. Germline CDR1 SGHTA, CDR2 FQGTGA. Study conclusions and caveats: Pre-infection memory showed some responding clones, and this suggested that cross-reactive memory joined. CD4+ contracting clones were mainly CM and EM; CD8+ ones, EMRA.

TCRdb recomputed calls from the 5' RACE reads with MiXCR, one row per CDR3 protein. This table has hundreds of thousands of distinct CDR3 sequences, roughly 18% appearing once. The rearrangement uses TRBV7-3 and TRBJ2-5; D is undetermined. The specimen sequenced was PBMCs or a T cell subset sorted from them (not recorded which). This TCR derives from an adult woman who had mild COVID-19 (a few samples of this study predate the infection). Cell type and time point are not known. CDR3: CASSLTIKETQYF. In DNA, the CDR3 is TGTGCCAGCAGCTTAACGATTAAGGAGACCCAGTACTTC.